Below, 19 T cell receptor beta chains from the same sample are listed, as sequenced in a study of blood T cell repertoires in COVID-19. The method was immunoSEQ multiplex PCR; TCRdb's version includes in-frame clones alone and lacks a portion of them. The sample has about 66,000 clones; approximately 80% are singletons. Source material: peripheral blood. The source is a man in his sixties with acute or convalescent COVID-19.

CDR3 region: CASSRQGRVLDTQYF. DNA for the CDR3: TGTGCCAGCAGCCGACAGGGTAGGGTGTTAGATACGCAGTATTTT. J is TRBJ2-3 and V is TRBV7-6; 7 positions agree with TRBD1. The CDR3 length is 15 residues. Germline V lookup: CDR1 SGHVS, CDR2 FNYEAQ. V lost 5 bases to trimming and J lost 5 bases; unmatched junction nucleotides: 10.

This sequence joins TRBV5-1 and TRBJ1-3; no firm D call. Germline CDR1 and CDR2: SGHRS and YFSETQ. The V end lost 1 base, the J end lost 3 bases, and 8 bases lay between the germline ends. The CDR3 covers 14 residues. The CDR3 loop is CASSLPGSGNTIYF. The CDR3, as DNA: TGCGCCAGCAGCTTGCCGGGTAGTGGAAACACCATATATTTT.

The chain carries TRBV5-1 and TRBJ2-7; 9 nucleotides line up with TRBD2. Germline trimming cut 0 bases from V and 2 bases from J; bases unmatched to any gene: 3. This CDR3 spans 15 amino acids. Germline V lookup: CDR1 SGHRS, CDR2 YFSETQ. The CDR3 sequence: CASSLGAGGPYEQYF. The CDR3 DNA reads TGCGCCAGCAGCTTGGGAGCGGGGGGTCCCTACGAGCAGTACTTC. Drawing the rest from reference TRBV5-1 and TRBJ2-7, the complete variable domain is KAGVTQTPRYLIKTRGQQVTLSCSPISGHRSVSWYQQTPGQGLQFLFEYFSETQRNKGNFPGRFSGRQFSNSRSEMNVSTLELGDSALYLCASSLGAGGPYEQYFGPGTRLTVT.

The rearrangement links TRBV6-1 to TRBJ1-1; no clear D. V was clipped by 1 base and J by 7 bases, with 16 bases between them. Germline V CDR1 and CDR2: MNHNS, SASEGT. This CDR3 comprises 15 residues. In DNA, the CDR3 is TGTGCCAGCAGTGAAGTGAGTGGTCGGAGTATTGAAGCTTTCTTT. Amino acids: CASSEVSGRSIEAFF.

The V and J genes are TRBV6-2 or TRBV6-3 and TRBJ1-6; TRBD1 aligns across 8 bases. J was trimmed by 7 bases and V by 5 bases; bases with no gene match: 4. The CDR3 length is 14 residues. Per germline, CDR1 MNHEY and CDR2 SVGEGT. The CDR3 nucleotides are TGTGCCAGCAGTACCCGACAGGGGAATTCACCCCTCCACTTT. Its translation: CASSTRQGNSPLHF.

The chain carries TRBV7-2 and TRBJ2-1; 11 nucleotides line up with TRBD2. From germline, CDR1 is SGHTA and CDR2 FQGNSA. V lost 5 bases, J lost 3 bases, and 6 bases stayed unmatched. The CDR3 totals 16 residues. The CDR3 reads CASSLRLAGFYNEQFF. The CDR3 coding sequence is TGTGCCAGCAGCCTTCGACTAGCGGGGTTCTACAATGAGCAGTTCTTC.

This rearrangement joins TRBV19 to TRBJ2-1; D ambiguous. The CDR3 is made up of 15 amino acids. Trimming left V 5 bases short and J 7 bases short, with 18 bases between. Germline CDR1 is LNHDA and CDR2 is SQIVND (reference sequence). The CDR3: CASSDGSLGSNEQFF. The CDR3, as DNA: TGTGCCAGTAGTGATGGTTCCTTGGGCTCGAATGAGCAGTTCTTC.

The chain carries TRBV6-5 and TRBJ1-5, with 9 bases that match TRBD1. J gave up 7 bases and V 6 bases, and 7 bases lay outside the gene matches. The CDR3 sequence is 14 residues long. Germline values: CDR1 MNHEY, CDR2 SVGAGI. The CDR3 DNA reads as TGTGCCAGCAGCATCGGGACAGGGAGCCAGCCCCAGCATTTT. It yields the protein CASSIGTGSQPQHF.

The rearrangement uses TRBV4-1 and TRBJ2-3; 8 bases line up with TRBD1. Germline V gene sequence: CDR1 MGHRA, CDR2 YSYEKL. The V gene end was trimmed by 3 bases and the J gene end by 6 bases; junction bases not matched to a gene: 14. This CDR3 contains 17 residues. CDR3 nucleotides: TGCGCCAGCAGCCAGACGGACAGGGTAAGGGGCGGGGATACGCAGTATTTT. It yields the protein CASSQTDRVRGGDTQYF.

This clone appeared once. The chain combines TRBV7-2 with TRBJ2-5; 8 bases fit TRBD1. Germline V gene lookup returns CDR1 SGHTA and CDR2 FQGNSA. The CDR3 covers 13 residues. With 2 bases clipped from V and 4 bases from J, the junction kept 0 bases outside the gene matches. CDR3 sequence reads: CASSLQGAETQYF. As DNA, the CDR3 is TGTGCCAGCAGCTTACAGGGGGCAGAGACCCAGTACTTC.

The genes are TRBV5-1 and TRBJ1-2; 9 nucleotides line up with TRBD1. The trim removed 0 bases at V and 1 base at J, leaving 1 base unmatched. The CDR3 extends over 15 amino acids. Germline V CDR1 and CDR2: SGHRS, YFSETQ. CDR3 coding DNA: TGCGCCAGCAGCTTGGGGACAGGGGATAACTATGGCTACACCTTC. Protein sequence: CASSLGTGDNYGYTF.

This chain connects TRBV18 to TRBJ1-2; TRBD1 aligns across 7 bases. CDR3 size: 15 residues. The ends lost 3 bases at V and 4 bases at J; junction bases unmatched: 8. Germline V gene sequence: CDR1 KGHSH, CDR2 LQKENI. The CDR3 sequence is CASSPNRDSLYGYTF. CDR3 sequence (DNA): TGTGCCAGCTCACCGAACCGGGACAGCCTCTATGGCTACACCTTC.

This clone occurred once. This chain joins TRBV12-3 or TRBV12-4 and TRBJ1-5, with a weak D call TRBD1 (5 bases). This CDR3 has 13 amino acids. V was cut by 7 bases and J by 4 bases, with 11 bases left in between. The CDR3 sequence: CASTNRLNQPQHF. Here the CDR3 DNA reads TGTGCCAGCACCAACAGGCTAAATCAGCCCCAGCATTTT.

The CDR3 region is CARYRTSGGTVNTGELFF. CDR3 coding DNA: TGTGCCAGGTACCGGACTAGCGGGGGTACGGTAAACACCGGGGAGCTGTTTTTT. The chain employs TRBV19 and TRBJ2-2; 13 bases match TRBD2. This CDR3 has 18 residues. Trimming at V came to 9 bases and at J to 2 bases, leaving 12 bases not matched to a gene. Germline V gene sequence: CDR1 LNHDA, CDR2 SQIVND (reference sequence). Supplemented by reference TRBV19 and TRBJ2-2, the full variable domain reads DGGITQSPKYLFRKEGQNVTLSCEQNLNHDAMYWYRQDPGQGLRLIYYSQIVNDFQKGDIAEGYSVSREKKESFPLTVTSAQKNPTAFYLCARYRTSGGTVNTGELFFGEGSRLTVL.

This clone was observed a handful of times. The CDR3 loop is CASSQNTGGGQPQHF. In DNA form, the CDR3 reads TGTGCCAGTAGTCAGAATACAGGGGGCGGGCAGCCCCAGCATTTT. The chain has TRBV19 and TRBJ1-5, with 9 bases lining up with TRBD1. V lost 5 bases to trimming and J lost 7 bases; unmatched junction nucleotides: 9. The germline gives CDR1 LNHDA, CDR2 SQIVND (reference sequence). The CDR3 spans 15 residues.

The chain carries TRBV2 and TRBJ1-2; unclear D gene. Germline values: CDR1 SNHLY, CDR2 FYNNEI. Trimming stripped 6 bases from V and 4 bases from J, with 15 bases between. CDR3 size: 14 residues. The CDR3 bases are TGTGCCAGCAGCGAGGTGACTTCGAGCTATGGCTACACCTTC. This translates into CASSEVTSSYGYTF.

This clone was detected once. The V call is TRBV3-1 (or the pseudogene TRBV3-2), the J call TRBJ1-2, with TRBD1 matching 7 bases. V lost 4 bases, J lost 2 bases, and 4 bases stayed unmatched. The CDR3 totals 14 residues. Per the germline V gene, CDR1 is LGHDT and CDR2 is YNNKEL (reference sequence). The CDR3 nucleotides read TGTGCCAGCAGCCCGTCGGGACAGAACTATGGCTACACCTTC. It encodes CASSPSGQNYGYTF.

The V gene is TRBV7-9, the J gene TRBJ2-5; TRBD2 is a possible D gene (6 bases). CDR3 length: 14 residues. Between the trimmed V and J ends, which lost 0 bases and 6 bases, there was a span of 11 bases. The V gene's germline CDR1 is SEHNR and CDR2 FQNEAQ (reference sequence). CDR3 sequence: CASSLALGGQTQYF. CDR3 bases: TGTGCCAGCAGCTTAGCCCTGGGAGGACAGACCCAGTACTTC.

This rearrangement joins TRBV6-5 to TRBJ2-1, with D maybe TRBD2 (6 bases). V was pared by 5 bases and J by 1 base, with 6 bases between. The CDR3 is 13 residues long. Germline V gene lookup returns CDR1 MNHEY and CDR2 SVGAGI. CDR3 coding DNA: TGTGCCAGCAGTCGGGGGTCCTACAATGAGCAGTTCTTC. Its translation: CASSRGSYNEQFF.